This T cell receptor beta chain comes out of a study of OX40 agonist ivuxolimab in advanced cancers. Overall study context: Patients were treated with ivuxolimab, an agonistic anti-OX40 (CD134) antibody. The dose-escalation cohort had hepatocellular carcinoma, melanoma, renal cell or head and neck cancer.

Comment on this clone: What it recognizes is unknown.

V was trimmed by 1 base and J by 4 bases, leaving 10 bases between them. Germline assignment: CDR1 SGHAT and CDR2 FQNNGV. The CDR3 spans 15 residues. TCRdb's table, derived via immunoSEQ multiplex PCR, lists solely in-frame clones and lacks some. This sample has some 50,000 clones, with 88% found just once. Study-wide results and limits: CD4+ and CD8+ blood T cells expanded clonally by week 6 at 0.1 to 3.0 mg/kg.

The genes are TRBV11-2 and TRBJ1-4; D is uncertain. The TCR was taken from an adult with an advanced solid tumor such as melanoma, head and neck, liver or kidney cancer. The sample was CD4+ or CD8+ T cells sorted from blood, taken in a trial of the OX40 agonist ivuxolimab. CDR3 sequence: CASSLAVRRNEKLFF. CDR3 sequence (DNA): TGTGCCAGCAGCTTAGCAGTCAGGCGTAATGAAAAACTGTTTTTT.